These T cell receptor beta chains were read from a single sample in a study of shared clonotypes between healthy human individuals. Assay: immunoSEQ multiplex PCR; the TCRdb copy retains only in-frame clones and omits some. The sample holds some 660,000 clones; 55% to 85% are singletons and the top ten take roughly 1.9%. Material: memory CD4+ T cells sorted from blood. The receptors were gathered from a young woman in good health. The CDR3 runs from the conserved cysteine through the conserved F or W. A D gene is named only where the DNA matches it firmly. Clone size is given for some rows only: seen once, a few or many times, or a class if the clone is expanded.

D gene	V gene	clone size	J gene	CDR3 DNA	CDR3 protein
-	TRBV6-6	-	TRBJ2-5	TGTGCCAGCAGCCAGGGTGCTTCGGAGACCCAGTACTTC	CASSQGASETQYF
-	TRBV23-1	-	TRBJ2-7	TGCGCCAGCATCTTGGTACACTCCTACGAGCAGTACTTC	CASILVHSYEQYF
-	TRBV5-1	-	TRBJ1-1	TGCGCCAGCAGCTGGCGACAGGCGAACACTGAAGCTTTCTTT	CASSWRQANTEAFF
-	TRBV21-1	-	TRBJ2-1	TGTGCCAGCAGTGAACCGGGACTAGCAATCTACAATGAGCAGTTCTTC	CASSEPGLAIYNEQFF
TRBD2	TRBV19	-	TRBJ2-1	TGTGCCAGTATGACTAGCGGGAGGGGGGAGGAGCAGTTCTTC	CASMTSGRGEEQFF
TRBD2	TRBV30	-	TRBJ2-1	TGTGCCCGATCTAGCGGTAGCGGGAGGGCAAGGGAGCAGTTCTTC	CARSSGSGRAREQFF
-	TRBV5-5	-	TRBJ1-1	TGTGCCAGCAGCTTTGAGCCGAACACTGAAGCTTTCTTT	CASSFEPNTEAFF
TRBD1	TRBV30	once	TRBJ1-2	TGTGCCTGGAGTGCTCCAGGGACAGCTCTTAACTATGGCTACACCTTC	CAWSAPGTALNYGYTF
-	TRBV6-1	-	TRBJ2-6	TGTGCCAGCAGTGGAGGTTGGACATCTGGGGCCAACGTCCTGACTTTC	CASSGGWTSGANVLTF
TRBD2	TRBV7-9	-	TRBJ2-7	TGTGCCAGCAGCTTAGGTAGCGGGAGCCACGAGCAGTACTTC	CASSLGSGSHEQYF
-	TRBV27	-	TRBJ1-3	TGTGCCAGCAGTTTAAGGGGGGGGCCGTATTACTCTGGAAACACCATATATTTT	CASSLRGGPYYSGNTIYF
-	TRBV30	-	TRBJ1-2	TGTGCCTGGAGGCGTAGGACCGGCCGTCTCTATGGCTACACCTTC	CAWRRRTGRLYGYTF
-	TRBV5-6	-	TRBJ2-3	TGTGCCAGCAGCTTGGGAACAGTAGATACGCAGTATTTT	CASSLGTVDTQYF
-	TRBV6-5	-	TRBJ1-5	TGTGCCAGCAGTCGCACAGGGAATCAGCCCCAGCATTTT	CASSRTGNQPQHF
TRBD2	TRBV5-1	-	TRBJ2-2	TGCGCCAGCAGCACCACCATGACTAGCGGGGCGAACACCGGGGAGCTGTTTTTT	CASSTTMTSGANTGELFF
-	TRBV5-5	once	TRBJ2-7	TGTGCCAGCAGCTTGGTGGCCACTCGAATCAACGAGCAGTACTTC	CASSLVATRINEQYF
TRBD2	TRBV7-6	-	TRBJ2-7	TGTGCCAGCAGCTTAGGTAGCGGGATTACCTACGAGCAGTACTTC	CASSLGSGITYEQYF
TRBD1	TRBV2	few	TRBJ2-6	TGTGCCAGCATCAGACAGGGTAGTTCCTCTGGGGCCAACGTCCTGACTTTC	CASIRQGSSSGANVLTF
TRBD1	TRBV2	-	TRBJ2-3	TGTGCCAGCATTGGACAGGGGCCCGATACGCAGTATTTT	CASIGQGPDTQYF
TRBD1	TRBV11-2	few	TRBJ2-3	TGTGCCAGCAGCTGGGGACAGAACACAGATACGCAGTATTTT	CASSWGQNTDTQYF
-	TRBV18	-	TRBJ2-1	TGTGCCAGCTCACCTCAACGGGAAAGAAAAGTTGAGCAGTTCTTC	CASSPQRERKVEQFF
-	TRBV7-9	-	TRBJ1-4	TGTGCCAGCACCCTGGGTAGTTCTAATGAAAAACTGTTTTTT	CASTLGSSNEKLFF
-	TRBV18	-	TRBJ1-1	TGTGCCAGCTCAAAGGGGGGCCGGCAGGACACTGAAGCTTTCTTT	CASSKGGRQDTEAFF
TRBD2	TRBV6-5	few	TRBJ2-1	TGTGCCAGCAGTCGAGGACTAGCGGGAACTGAGCAGTTCTTC	CASSRGLAGTEQFF
TRBD2	TRBV28	-	TRBJ2-2	TGTGCCAGCAGTCCAATGACTAGCGGGGAAAGGACCGGGGAGCTGTTTTTT	CASSPMTSGERTGELFF
-	TRBV2	few	TRBJ1-5	TGTGCCAGCTTGGAAGGGAGTGTGAATCAGCCCCAGCATTTT	CASLEGSVNQPQHF
TRBD2	TRBV27	-	TRBJ2-1	TGTGCCAGCAGTTTATTGCGGACTAGCGGTAACAATGAGCAGTTCTTC	CASSLLRTSGNNEQFF
TRBD2	TRBV25-1	few	TRBJ2-1	TGTGCCAGCAGTGATCCTGGACTAGCGGTCAACTCCTACAATGAGCAGTTCTTC	CASSDPGLAVNSYNEQFF
-	TRBV6-6	-	TRBJ1-5	TGTGCCAGCAGCACTCGACAGGATCAGCCCCAGCATTTT	CASSTRQDQPQHF
-	TRBV7-3	-	TRBJ2-2	TGTGCCAGCAGCTTAACAGAGGCCGGGGAGCTGTTTTTT	CASSLTEAGELFF
-	TRBV7-2	-	TRBJ2-6	TGTGCCAGCAGCTTATCAGGGGCCGGGGCCAACGTCCTGACTTTC	CASSLSGAGANVLTF
TRBD2	TRBV5-1	-	TRBJ2-3	TGCGCCAGCAGGTGGACTAGCGGAGGCACAGATACGCAGTATTTT	CASRWTSGGTDTQYF
TRBD2	TRBV7-8	-	TRBJ2-1	TGTGCCAGCAGCCTCCTTAGCGGGAGGACTAATGAGCAGTTCTTC	CASSLLSGRTNEQFF
TRBD1	TRBV10-2	-	TRBJ1-2	TGCGCCAGCAAAGGACAGGGAGAAGGCTACACCTTC	CASKGQGEGYTF
-	TRBV6-1	-	TRBJ2-3	TGTGCCAGCAGTGGCGTAGCGGAGAGCACAGATACGCAGTATTTT	CASSGVAESTDTQYF
-	TRBV5-1	-	TRBJ1-3	TGCGCCAGCAGCTCCGCACAGGGTTCAGGAAACACCATATATTTT	CASSSAQGSGNTIYF
TRBD1	TRBV18	-	TRBJ1-2	TGTGCCAGCTCACCCAGGGGGGGTGGCTACACCTTC	CASSPRGGGYTF
TRBD2	TRBV4-1	-	TRBJ2-7	TGCGCCAGCAGCCCAAGCCTCGGGGGGGGCGGCTACGAGCAGTACTTC	CASSPSLGGGGYEQYF
-	TRBV5-4	-	TRBJ2-7	TGTGCCAGCAGCTTGGATTACGAGCAGTACTTC	CASSLDYEQYF
TRBD2	TRBV11-1	-	TRBJ2-1	TGTGCCAGCAGCTTAACCCCACAGCTCGGGGAGGGCAATGAGCAGTTCTTC	CASSLTPQLGEGNEQFF
-	TRBV19	few	TRBJ2-1	TGTGCCAGTAGTACTTACATCCGAGGGTACAATGAGCAGTTCTTC	CASSTYIRGYNEQFF
TRBD1	TRBV19	-	TRBJ1-1	TGTGCCAGTCACCCGGGACAGCTTCAGAACACTGAAGCTTTCTTT	CASHPGQLQNTEAFF
-	TRBV7-2	few	TRBJ2-1	TGTGCCAGCAGCCCAAATGTCCTGAGCAGCAATGAGCAGTTCTTC	CASSPNVLSSNEQFF
TRBD2	TRBV7-2	-	TRBJ2-2	TGTGCCAGCAGCCCCACTAGCGGGAACACCGGGGAGCTGTTTTTT	CASSPTSGNTGELFF
-	TRBV19	-	TRBJ1-2	TGTGCCAGTAGTGCGGTGGGGACCTATGGCTACACCTTC	CASSAVGTYGYTF
-	TRBV7-9	-	TRBJ1-2	TGTGCCAGCAGCCCGCCGGGGAGGAAAGGCTACACCTTC	CASSPPGRKGYTF
-	TRBV11-2	-	TRBJ1-1	TGTGCCAGCAGCCAACAACGGACCGTGAACACTGAAGCTTTCTTT	CASSQQRTVNTEAFF
-	TRBV19	-	TRBJ1-5	TGTGCCAGTAGTATAAACTTGGAGCGAATGGCCCAGCATTTT	CASSINLERMAQHF
-	TRBV5-1	-	TRBJ1-1	TGCGCCAGCAGACCGGCCCCGGGAAACACTGAAGCTTTCTTT	CASRPAPGNTEAFF
TRBD1	TRBV28	-	TRBJ1-5	TGTGCCAGCAGAAGTTTCGGACAGGGAGAGCTTAATCAGCCCCAGCATTTT	CASRSFGQGELNQPQHF
-	TRBV30	few	TRBJ1-1	TGTGCCTGGGACTGGACCTCGAGCACTGAAGCTTTCTTT	CAWDWTSSTEAFF
-	TRBV7-2	once	TRBJ2-7	TGTGCCAGCAGCTCACAGACAGGTTTGGTGGGGGAGCAGTACTTC	CASSSQTGLVGEQYF
-	TRBV11-2	-	TRBJ2-6	TGTGCCAGCATCCGGAGGGCCTTAGGTGGGGCCAACGTCCTGACTTTC	CASIRRALGGANVLTF
TRBD2	TRBV27	-	TRBJ2-7	TGTGCCAGCAAACGATCTAGCGGCAGCTCCTACGAGCAGTACTTC	CASKRSSGSSYEQYF
TRBD1	TRBV5-1	-	TRBJ1-2	TGCGCCAGCAGCTGGGGGGCCGGGACAGGGGCTTATGGCTACACCTTC	CASSWGAGTGAYGYTF